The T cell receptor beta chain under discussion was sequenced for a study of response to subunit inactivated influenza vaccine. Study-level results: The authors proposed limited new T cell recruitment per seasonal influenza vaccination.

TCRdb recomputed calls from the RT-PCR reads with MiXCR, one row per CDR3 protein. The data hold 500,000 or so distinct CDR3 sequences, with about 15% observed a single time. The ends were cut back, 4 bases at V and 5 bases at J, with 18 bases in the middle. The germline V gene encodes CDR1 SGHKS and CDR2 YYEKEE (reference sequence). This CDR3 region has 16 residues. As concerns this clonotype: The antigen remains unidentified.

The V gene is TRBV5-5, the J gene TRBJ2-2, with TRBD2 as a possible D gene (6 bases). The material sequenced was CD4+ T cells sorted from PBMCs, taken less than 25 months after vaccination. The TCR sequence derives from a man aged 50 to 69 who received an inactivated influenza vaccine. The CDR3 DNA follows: TGTGCCAGCAGCAGTCTGGCGGGGCGTGGGACCGGGGAGCTGTTTTTT. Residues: CASSSLAGRGTGELFF.